These 9 T cell receptor beta chains were sequenced from one sample in a study of CD8+ T cells in alopecia areata. RNA was extracted and reverse transcribed into cDNA as the sequencing template. This table comes from immunoSEQ multiplex PCR, and its TCRdb copy is limited to in-frame clones, with some not included. The sample shows 90,000 to 150,000 clones, 50% to 75% of them seen only once. Treatment noted: oral pan-JAK inhibitor, 5-10 mg twice daily. Source: CD8+ T cells sorted from blood, taken at week 4, from a patient treated with tofacitinib. The receptors stem from a human donor with alopecia areata.

DNA for the CDR3: TGTGCCTGGAGTCCCTACATCCCGGGACGCACGCCTAACTATGGCTACACCTTC. Translation: CAWSPYIPGRTPNYGYTF. V and J are TRBV30 and TRBJ1-2, with D tentatively TRBD1 (5 bases). V dropped 2 bases and J dropped 0 bases, with 22 bases sitting between them. This CDR3 has 18 amino acids. The V gene's germline CDR1 is GTSNPN and CDR2 SVGIG (reference sequence).

This clone was counted between two and nine times. CDR3 loop: CSARQGSSYEQYF. CDR3 DNA sequence: TGCAGCGCCCGACAGGGGAGCTCCTACGAGCAGTACTTC. This chain uses TRBV29-1 with TRBJ2-7; 8 nucleotides align to TRBD1. Per the germline V gene, CDR1 is SQVTM and CDR2 is ANQGSEA. After removal of 7 bases from V and 0 bases from J, the junction contained 5 bases not matched to a gene. The CDR3 has 13 residues.

This chain joins TRBV9 and TRBJ2-7, with D uncertain. This CDR3 is 14 amino acids long. Trimming stripped 0 bases from V and 0 bases from J, with 7 bases between. The germline CDR1 and CDR2 sequences are SGDLS and YYNGEE. Here the CDR3 reads CASSVEGSSYEQYF. As DNA, the CDR3 is TGTGCCAGCAGCGTAGAGGGCAGCTCCTACGAGCAGTACTTC. The entire variable domain, with the rest obtained from reference TRBV9 and TRBJ2-7, is as follows: DSGVTQTPKHLITATGQRVTLRCSPRSGDLSVYWYQQSLDQGLQFLIQYYNGEERAKGNILERFSAQQFPDLHSELNLSSLELGDSALYFCASSVEGSSYEQYFGPGTRLTVT.

V is TRBV25-1 and J is TRBJ2-3; the D gene is possibly TRBD2 (5 bases). The germline V and J ends were trimmed by 0 bases and 6 bases, with 16 bases remaining between them. The CDR3 is made up of 16 amino acids. Germline lookup yields CDR1 MGHDK and CDR2 SYGVNS. The CDR3 protein is CASSEYAGLPGDTQYF. DNA for the CDR3: TGTGCCAGCAGTGAATATGCGGGTCTCCCTGGGGATACGCAGTATTTT. The full variable domain, in which reference TRBV25-1 and TRBJ2-3 provide the parts outside the CDR3, is EADIYQTPRYLVIGTGKKITLECSQTMGHDKMYWYQQDPGMELHLIHYSYGVNSTEKGDLSSESTVSRIRTEHFPLTLESARPSHTSQYLCASSEYAGLPGDTQYFGPGTRLTVL.

The V call is TRBV29-1, the J call TRBJ2-6, with 9 bases matching TRBD1. The length of the CDR3 is 17 residues. Germline lookup yields CDR1 SQVTM and CDR2 ANQGSEA. J lost 0 bases, V lost 4 bases, and 7 bases had no gene match. CDR3 loop: CSVGLDRGPSGANVLTF. As DNA, the CDR3 is TGCAGCGTTGGATTGGACAGGGGTCCCTCTGGGGCCAACGTCCTGACTTTC.

This clone was seen a few times. The chain links TRBV6-5 to TRBJ2-5; possible D gene TRBD2, 7 bases. Trimming pared 2 bases from V and 4 bases from J, leaving 14 bases between. The CDR3 is 15 amino acids. CDR1 MNHEY and CDR2 SVGAGI come from the germline V gene. This CDR3 is CASSYEQGGGETQYF. The CDR3 nucleotides read TGTGCCAGCAGTTACGAACAGGGAGGGGGAGAGACCCAGTACTTC.

The table lists this clone with a few counts. J is TRBJ1-1 and V is TRBV15, with D perhaps matching TRBD1 (5 bases). The CDR3 sequence is 13 residues long. Germline loops: CDR1 LNHNV, CDR2 YYDKDF (reference sequence). V was trimmed by 8 bases and J by 3 bases, leaving 13 bases between them. CDR3 residues: CATEEGKDTEAFF. CDR3 sequence (DNA): TGTGCCACCGAGGAGGGGAAGGACACTGAAGCTTTCTTT. The whole variable domain, remainder taken from reference TRBV15 and TRBJ1-1, is DAMVIQNPRYQVTQFGKPVTLSCSQTLNHNVMYWYQQKSSQAPKLLFHYYDKDFNNEADTPDNFQSRRPNTSFCFLDIRSPGLGDTAMYLCATEEGKDTEAFFGQGTRLTVV.

The chain recombines TRBV30 with TRBJ2-5; 10 bases match TRBD2. Germline trimming cut 4 bases from V and 5 bases from J; bases unmatched to any gene: 7. The CDR3 consists of 14 residues. Germline CDR1 and CDR2: GTSNPN and SVGIG (reference sequence). CDR3 nucleotide sequence: TGTGCCTGGACTAGCGGGGGCGGGCTGGAGACCCAGTACTTC. It translates to CAWTSGGGLETQYF.

This clone was observed a handful of times. This chain connects TRBV6-5 to TRBJ2-5; no firm D call. Germline V lookup: CDR1 MNHEY, CDR2 SVGAGI. Trimming took off 0 bases at V and 5 bases at J, with 1 base between the two ends. CDR3 length equals 11 residues. This CDR3 is CASSYSETQYF. CDR3 DNA: TGTGCCAGCAGTTACTCGGAGACCCAGTACTTC.